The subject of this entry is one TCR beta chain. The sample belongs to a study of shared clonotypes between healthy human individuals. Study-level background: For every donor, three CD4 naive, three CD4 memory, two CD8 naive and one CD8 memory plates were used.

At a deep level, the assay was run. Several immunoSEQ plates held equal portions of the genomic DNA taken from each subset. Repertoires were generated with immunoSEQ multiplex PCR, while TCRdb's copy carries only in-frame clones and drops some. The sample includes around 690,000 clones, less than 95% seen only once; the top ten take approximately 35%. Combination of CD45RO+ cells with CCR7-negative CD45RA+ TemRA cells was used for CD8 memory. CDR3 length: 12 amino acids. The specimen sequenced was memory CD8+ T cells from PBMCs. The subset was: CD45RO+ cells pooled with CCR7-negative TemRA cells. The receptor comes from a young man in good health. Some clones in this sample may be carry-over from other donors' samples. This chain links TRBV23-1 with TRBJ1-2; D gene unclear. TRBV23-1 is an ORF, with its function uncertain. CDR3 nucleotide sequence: TGCGCTTTCGATCGTGAGAACTATGGCTACACCTTC. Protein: CAFDRENYGYTF.